The 2 T cell receptor beta chains in this list originate from one sample, sequenced in a study of blood T cell repertoires in COVID-19 (dated by TCRdb to 2020 to 2021). The library was built by means of the immunoSEQ multiplex PCR assay. TCRdb obtained this table from immuneACCESS and retained in-frame rearrangements with V and J assigned. These tables miss some clones; where compared with another copy, unresolved V genes account for less than half of the shortfall, and the remainder is unexplained. The sample table records 150,000 to 200,000 clones; around 88% of these occur just once. Around 4.6% of the sample is held by the ten biggest clonotypes. Sequencing was done on a sample of peripheral blood. The receptors derive from a human donor in a cohort sampled during active COVID-19.

V and J are TRBV29-1 and TRBJ2-1; D is perhaps TRBD2 (6 bases). The length of the CDR3 is 15 residues. V gave up 2 bases and J gave up 5 bases, with 16 bases separating them. Per the germline V gene, CDR1 is SQVTM and CDR2 is ANQGSEA. CDR3 region: CSVEWAGRPHNEQFF. DNA of the CDR3: TGCAGCGTTGAATGGGCAGGGAGGCCCCACAATGAGCAGTTCTTC.

The chain employs TRBV20-1 and TRBJ1-1; D uncertain. Trimming removed 8 bases at V and 1 base at J, with 8 bases between. Looked up from germline, CDR1 is DFQATT and CDR2 is SNEGSKA (reference sequence). The CDR3 loop spans 11 amino acids. The CDR3 DNA follows: TGCAGTTTCGGAGGGAACACTGAAGCTTTCTTT. The encoded protein is CSFGGNTEAFF.